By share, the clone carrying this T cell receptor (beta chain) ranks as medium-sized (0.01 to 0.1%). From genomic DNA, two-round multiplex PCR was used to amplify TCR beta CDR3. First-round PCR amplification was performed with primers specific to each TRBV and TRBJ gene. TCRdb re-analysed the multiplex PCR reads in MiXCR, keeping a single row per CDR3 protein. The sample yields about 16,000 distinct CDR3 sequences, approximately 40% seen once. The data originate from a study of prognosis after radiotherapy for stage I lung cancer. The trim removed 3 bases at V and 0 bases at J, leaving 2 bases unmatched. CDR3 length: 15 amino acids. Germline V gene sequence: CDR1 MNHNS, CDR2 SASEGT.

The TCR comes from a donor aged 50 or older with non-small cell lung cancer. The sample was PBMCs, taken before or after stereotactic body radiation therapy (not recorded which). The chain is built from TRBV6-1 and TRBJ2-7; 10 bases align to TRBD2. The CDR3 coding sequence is TGTGCCAGCAGTGATAGCGGGGGGTCCTCCTACGAGCAGTACTTC. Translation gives CASSDSGGSSYEQYF.